One sample yielded the 17 T cell receptor beta chains listed below, sequenced in a study of technical replicates of blood from a few donors (dated by TCRdb to the late 2010s). Libraries were constructed by the immunoSEQ multiplex PCR assay. The table comes from immuneACCESS by way of TCRdb, which keeps in-frame sequences with V and J called. Part of the clones is missing from these tables; in studies checked, under half for an unresolved V gene and the rest for unknown reasons. The sample table lists nearly 80,000 clones, 90% to 95% of them with a count of one. The ten biggest clones cover 0.41% of the sample. Sequencing was done on a sample of T cells isolated from PBMCs. The receptors derive from a human donor in good health.

The V gene is TRBV2, the J gene TRBJ1-4; 8 nucleotides line up with TRBD1. Germline V gene lookup returns CDR1 SNHLY and CDR2 FYNNEI. The CDR3 covers 16 residues. V was pared by 5 bases and J by 2 bases, with 7 bases of the junction left unmatched. The CDR3 loop reads CASSWDRIRTNEKLFF. The CDR3 nucleotides read TGTGCCAGCAGTTGGGACAGGATAAGGACTAATGAAAAACTGTTTTTT.

The rearrangement links TRBV5-5 to TRBJ2-7, with a weak D call TRBD1 (6 bases). There are 16 residues in the CDR3. Looked up from germline, CDR1 is SGHKS and CDR2 is YYEKEE (reference sequence). Trimming shortened V by 4 bases and J by 5 bases, and 22 bases separated the two germline ends. DNA for the CDR3: TGTGCCAGCAGCCTTGCTTCCCAGGGGCCTCTCCACGAGCAGTACTTC. Translating it yields CASSLASQGPLHEQYF.

The chain joins TRBV19 to TRBJ2-7; unclear D gene. The V end lost 3 bases, the J end lost 2 bases, and 8 bases lay between the germline ends. The CDR3 length is 13 residues. CDR1 is LNHDA and CDR2 is SQIVND in the germline V gene (reference sequence). The CDR3 DNA reads TGTGCCAGTAGTATGGGCATGACCTACGAGCAGTACTTC. Protein product: CASSMGMTYEQYF.

The rearrangement links TRBV19 to TRBJ1-5; possible D gene TRBD1, 5 bases. Germline CDR1 reads LNHDA; CDR2 reads SQIVND (reference sequence). Trimming took off 1 base at V and 5 bases at J, with 12 bases between the two ends. The CDR3 length is 15 residues. The chain's CDR3 is CASSIAAGPYQPQHF. The CDR3 DNA reads as TGTGCCAGTAGTATAGCGGCAGGGCCTTATCAGCCCCAGCATTTT.

V is TRBV6-4 and J is TRBJ2-3; D gene unclear. This CDR3 spans 16 amino acids. Looked up from germline, CDR1 is MRHNA and CDR2 is SNTAGT. V lost 0 bases and J lost 4, with 14 bases in between. The CDR3 loop reads CASSDSTYSSADTQYF. The DNA of the CDR3 is TGTGCCAGCAGTGACTCGACCTATAGCTCAGCAGATACGCAGTATTTT.

This rearrangement joins TRBV28 to TRBJ2-7, with a possible D match to TRBD1 (5 bases). Germline V gene sequence: CDR1 MDHEN, CDR2 SYDVKM. The CDR3 contains 13 residues. The V and J ends lost 2 bases and 3 bases respectively, with 8 bases between them. This CDR3 reads CASSLTRDYEQYF. CDR3 nucleotides: TGTGCCAGCAGTTTAACCAGGGACTACGAGCAGTACTTC.

The V call is TRBV27, the J call TRBJ2-1, with 9 bases that match TRBD2. V lost 5 bases, J lost 0 bases, and 2 bases stayed unmatched. Germline loops: CDR1 MNHEY, CDR2 SMNVEV (reference sequence). The CDR3 runs 15 residues. The CDR3 region has the DNA TGTGCCAGCAGTCCTAGCGGGACCTCCTACAATGAGCAGTTCTTC. Amino acids: CASSPSGTSYNEQFF.

The chain combines TRBV27 with TRBJ2-7, with D possibly being TRBD2 (6 bases). Between the trimmed V and J ends, which lost 3 bases and 6 bases, there was a span of 24 bases. CDR1 is MNHEY, CDR2 SMNVEV, per germline (reference sequence). The CDR3 runs 17 residues. In DNA, the CDR3 is TGTGCCAGCAGTTTCGGGCAGGGTGTTGGAGGAGGGATCGAGCAGTACTTC. Protein: CASSFGQGVGGGIEQYF.

The V gene is TRBV4-3, the J gene TRBJ2-2; 9 bases line up with TRBD2. Germline V gene sequence: CDR1 LGHNA, CDR2 YSLEER. J lost 6 bases, V lost 3 bases, and 2 bases had no gene match. The CDR3 runs to 14 residues. For the CDR3, the DNA is TGCGCCAGCAGCCACCGCGGGGGGGCCGGGGAGCTGTTTTTT. Protein sequence: CASSHRGGAGELFF.

V usage is TRBV18 and J usage is TRBJ1-2, with D possibly matching TRBD1 (6 bases). Trimming left V 8 bases short and J 4 bases short, with 11 bases between. Germline V lookup: CDR1 KGHSH, CDR2 LQKENI. This CDR3 is built from 12 residues. The CDR3: CASQQGSYGYTF. DNA of the CDR3: TGTGCCAGCCAACAGGGTAGCTATGGCTACACCTTC.

CDR3 bases: TGCGCCAGCAGCCAAGATAGGGGACTAGCGGGAGACGGGAATGAGCAGTTCTTC. It encodes CASSQDRGLAGDGNEQFF. The gene calls are TRBV4-3 and TRBJ2-1; TRBD2 matches at 14 bases. Per germline, CDR1 LGHNA and CDR2 YSLEER. The CDR3 is made up of 18 amino acids. J lost 7 bases, V lost 0 bases, and 8 bases had no gene match.

In this sample, this clone turned up once. The chain joins TRBV5-1 to TRBJ2-1; 7 bases align to TRBD2. The trim removed 7 bases at V and 0 bases at J, leaving 4 bases unmatched. Germline loops: CDR1 SGHRS, CDR2 YFSETQ. The CDR3 length is 14 residues. This CDR3 is CASFGGSSYNEQFF. CDR3 DNA sequence: TGCGCCAGCTTCGGGGGGAGCTCCTACAATGAGCAGTTCTTC.

The chain couples TRBV11-1 to TRBJ2-7; TRBD2 aligns across 7 bases. J gave up 0 bases and V 2 bases, and 10 bases lay outside the gene matches. The V gene's germline CDR1 is SGHAT and CDR2 FQDESV (reference sequence). CDR3 length: 17 residues. The CDR3 loop is CASSLYLAGDLSYEQYF. CDR3 in DNA: TGTGCCAGCAGCTTATATTTGGCGGGAGACCTCTCCTACGAGCAGTACTTC. The entire variable domain, with the rest obtained from reference TRBV11-1 and TRBJ2-7, is as follows: EAEVAQSPRYKITEKSQAVAFWCDPISGHATLYWYRQILGQGPELLVQFQDESVVDDSQLPKDRFSAERLKGVDSTLKIQPAELGDSAMYLCASSLYLAGDLSYEQYFGPGTRLTVT.

The chain recombines TRBV6-1 with TRBJ1-2, with D tentatively TRBD1 (5 bases). Germline V gene lookup returns CDR1 MNHNS and CDR2 SASEGT. V lost 2 bases and J lost 9, with 25 bases in between. This CDR3 comprises 17 residues. The CDR3, as DNA: TGTGCCAGCAGTGAAACAAGATACCTAACAGGACCTTTCAGCTACACCTTC. This translates into CASSETRYLTGPFSYTF.

The chain couples TRBV9 to TRBJ2-1, with a possible D match to TRBD2 (6 bases). Trimming cost V 3 bases and J 12 bases, with 10 bases left between them. Germline-derived CDR1 and CDR2 are SGDLS and YYNGEE. CDR3 length: 11 residues. CDR3 nucleotide sequence: TGTGCCAGCAGCGGACGTAGCGGGCAGTTCTTC. Translated: CASSGRSGQFF.

The V gene is TRBV9, the J gene TRBJ2-7; D is possibly TRBD2 (7 bases). The CDR3 sequence is 16 residues long. Germline values: CDR1 SGDLS, CDR2 YYNGEE. Deletions cut 3 bases from V and 2 bases from J, with 18 bases between. CDR3 DNA: TGTGCCAGCAGCGCTGGAGGGGGAGGGGGTACCTACGAGCAGTACTTC. It yields the protein CASSAGGGGGTYEQYF.

V gene TRBV28 combines with J gene TRBJ2-1, with 12 bases that match TRBD2. The V segment lost 4 bases and the J segment 1 base; nucleotides outside the gene matches: 2. The CDR3 totals 16 residues. CDR1 and CDR2 from the germline V gene are MDHEN and SYDVKM. The CDR3 sequence: CASSSTSGSSYNEQFF. The CDR3 nucleotides read TGTGCCAGCAGTTCGACTAGCGGGAGTTCCTACAATGAGCAGTTCTTC. The full variable domain, rest sourced from reference TRBV28 and TRBJ2-1, is DVKVTQSSRYLVKRTGEKVFLECVQDMDHENMFWYRQDPGLGLRLIYFSYDVKMKEKGDIPEGYSVSREKKERFSLILESASTNQTSMYLCASSSTSGSSYNEQFFGPGTRLTVL.